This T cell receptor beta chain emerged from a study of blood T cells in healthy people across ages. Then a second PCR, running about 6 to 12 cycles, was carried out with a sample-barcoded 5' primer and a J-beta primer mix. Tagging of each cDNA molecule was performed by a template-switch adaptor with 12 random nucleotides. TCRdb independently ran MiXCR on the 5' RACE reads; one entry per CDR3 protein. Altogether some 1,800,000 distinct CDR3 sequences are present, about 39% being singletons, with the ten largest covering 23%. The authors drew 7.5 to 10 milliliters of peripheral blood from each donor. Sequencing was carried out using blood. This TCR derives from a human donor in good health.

CDR3 sequence (DNA): TGCAGTGCTAGAGATCCGGCTACAAATCAGCCCCAGCATTTT. Its protein is CSARDPATNQPQHF. The gene calls are TRBV20-1 and TRBJ1-5; D is undetermined. Per germline, CDR1 DFQATT and CDR2 SNEGSKA (reference sequence). Trimming took off 0 bases at V and 4 bases at J, with 10 bases between the two ends. The CDR3 covers 14 residues.